Below are 9 T cell receptor beta chains sequenced from a single sample in a study of blood T cell repertoires in COVID-19. The data were produced by immunoSEQ multiplex PCR, yet TCRdb's version contains in-frame clones alone and is incomplete. The sample lists 200,000 to 250,000 clones, more than 85% occurring once. The source material was PBMCs or T cells enriched from blood (not recorded which). All receptors come from a woman aged 45 to 65 who had recovered from COVID-19.

This clone turned up a few times. The J gene is TRBJ1-3, the V gene TRBV6-5; D is unclear. The CDR3 runs to 15 residues. Germline CDR1 and CDR2: MNHEY and SVGAGI. V lost 2 bases and J 0 bases, leaving 8 bases between the germline ends. CDR3 coding DNA: TGTGCCAGCAGTTACCGGGAAAGCTCTGGAAACACCATATATTTT. Protein product: CASSYRESSGNTIYF.

The chain employs TRBV4-1 and TRBJ2-2, with D perhaps matching TRBD2 (6 bases). CDR1 and CDR2 from the germline V gene are MGHRA and YSYEKL. CDR3 size: 17 residues. V was pared by 1 base and J by 4 bases, with 16 bases between. CDR3 sequence reads: CASSQGVRGRITGELFF. DNA for the CDR3: TGCGCCAGCAGCCAAGGGGTTAGAGGGAGGATCACCGGGGAGCTGTTTTTT.

The chain couples TRBV5-6 to TRBJ1-2, with D possibly TRBD1 on 5 matching bases. The CDR3 is 14 residues long. Trimming shortened V by 0 bases and J by 6 bases, and 12 bases separated the two germline ends. Germline CDR1 is SGHDT and CDR2 is YYEEEE. The CDR3, as DNA: TGTGCCAGCAGCTTGGTAGTTGCGGGGGATGGCTACACCTTC. This translates into CASSLVVAGDGYTF.

CDR3 sequence: CASRSGSNSEQYF. CDR3 in DNA: TGCGCCAGCAGAAGCGGGAGTAATAGCGAGCAGTACTTC. The chain recombines TRBV5-1 with TRBJ2-7; 8 bases match TRBD2. The CDR3 extends over 13 amino acids. The ends lost 5 bases at V and 6 bases at J; junction bases unmatched: 7. Germline V gives CDR1 SGHRS, CDR2 YFSETQ.

There are many counts of this clone. As DNA, the CDR3 is TGTGCCAGCAGCCGGACAGCCGAGACCCAGTACTTC. This gives the protein CASSRTAETQYF. V is TRBV5-5 and J is TRBJ2-5; perhaps TRBD1 as D (6 bases). The CDR3 runs to 12 residues. The V end was cut by 4 bases, the J end by 5 bases, with 9 bases between. Germline values: CDR1 SGHKS, CDR2 YYEKEE (reference sequence).

This chain uses TRBV5-4 with TRBJ2-7, with D possibly TRBD1 on 6 matching bases. CDR3 length: 15 amino acids. Deletions cut 0 bases from V and 2 bases from J, with 12 bases between. Germline CDR1 SGHNT, CDR2 YYREEE (reference sequence). The CDR3 nucleotides are TGTGCCAGCAGCTTGGGTTGGCAGGGGACCTACGAGCAGTACTTC. This gives the protein CASSLGWQGTYEQYF.

The CDR3 region is CASSFREYSNQPQHF. The CDR3 region has the DNA TGTGCCAGCAGCTTCCGGGAGTATAGCAATCAGCCCCAGCATTTT. The chain is built from TRBV5-5 and TRBJ1-5; D ambiguous. The CDR3 has 15 amino acids. Trimming left V 2 bases short and J 0 bases short, with 9 bases between. The germline gives CDR1 SGHKS, CDR2 YYEKEE (reference sequence).

The V gene is TRBV10-3, the J gene TRBJ1-1; 8 nucleotides align to TRBD1. The V and J ends lost 10 bases and 1 base, in that order; junction bases with no gene match: 11. This CDR3 region has 15 residues. Looked up from germline, CDR1 is ENHRY and CDR2 is SYGVKD. CDR3 coding DNA: TGTGCCAGTGACGGACAGGGAGGTGGGAACACTGAAGCTTTCTTT. Protein product: CASDGQGGGNTEAFF.

The chain links TRBV18 to TRBJ1-1, with D possibly TRBD1 on 5 matching bases. V was shortened by 3 bases and J by 1 base, with 9 bases between the two germline ends. Germline loops: CDR1 KGHSH, CDR2 LQKENI. The CDR3 has 14 residues. Written as DNA, the CDR3 is TGTGCCAGCTCACCCGTACAGGAGAACACTGAAGCTTTCTTT. Protein product: CASSPVQENTEAFF.